This T cell receptor beta chain was captured by sequencing in a study of technical replicates of blood from a handful of donors. Germline V CDR1 and CDR2: SGHNT, YYREEE (reference sequence). CDR3 length: 14 amino acids. V was pared by 4 bases and J by 5 bases, with 15 bases between. TCRdb's table, derived via immunoSEQ multiplex PCR, lists solely in-frame clones and lacks some. The sample carries around 53,000 clones, more than 70% recorded once. The receptor was isolated from a human donor in good health. Some clones in this sample may be carry-over from other donors' samples. Material: PBMCs. V usage is TRBV5-4 and J usage is TRBJ1-1, with D perhaps TRBD1 (6 bases). The CDR3 bases are TGTGCCAGCAGCCCCAGGGGAAGAAATACTGAAGCTTTCTTT. Protein sequence: CASSPRGRNTEAFF.